A selection of T cell receptor beta chains follows, all from one sample in a study of shared clonotypes between healthy human individuals. The method was immunoSEQ multiplex PCR; TCRdb's version includes in-frame clones alone and lacks a portion of them. The sample includes around 1.1 million clones, around three quarters of them seen just once. Sequencing input: memory CD4+ T cells from PBMCs. The receptors come from a man between 18 and 29 years old in good health. Some clones in this sample may be carry-over from other donors' samples. CDR3s include the opening cysteine and the closing phenylalanine or tryptophan. The D gene is left open where the match is weak. The listing skips clone size in some rows; elsewhere it reads once, few, many or a size class.

V gene	clone size	D gene	J gene	CDR3 length	CDR3 protein	CDR3 DNA
TRBV27	few	NA	TRBJ1-1	12	CASSSFIGEAFF	TGTGCCAGCAGTTCCTTCATTGGTGAAGCTTTCTTT
TRBV4-2	few	NA	TRBJ1-1	15	CASSQDRGRETEAFF	TGTGCCAGCAGCCAAGATCGGGGCCGCGAGACTGAAGCTTTCTTT
TRBV28	NA	NA	TRBJ1-5	15	CASSLRGKGNQPQHF	TGTGCCAGCAGTTTAAGGGGAAAGGGCAATCAGCCCCAGCATTTT
TRBV10-1	NA	TRBD2	TRBJ2-3	15	CASSTLAGGPYTQYF	TGCGCCAGCAGTACCCTAGCGGGAGGGCCTTATACGCAGTATTTT
TRBV5-4	few	NA	TRBJ2-2	16	CASSLWGVADTGELFF	TGTGCCAGCAGCTTGTGGGGGGTGGCGGACACCGGGGAGCTGTTTTTT
TRBV4-3	NA	NA	TRBJ2-3	15	CASSQVPFRTDTQYF	TGCGCCAGCAGCCAAGTCCCCTTTCGCACAGATACGCAGTATTTT
TRBV6-6	NA	NA	TRBJ1-5	15	CASSYGQLSNQPQHF	TGTGCCAGCAGCTACGGACAGCTCAGCAATCAGCCCCAGCATTTT
TRBV5-1	many	NA	TRBJ2-2	13	CASSFGDTGELFF	TGCGCCAGCAGCTTCGGGGATACCGGGGAGCTGTTTTTT
TRBV7-9	NA	TRBD1	TRBJ1-4	17	CASSLASGQGTNEKLFF	TGTGCCAGCAGCTTAGCCAGTGGACAGGGAACTAATGAAAAACTGTTTTTT
TRBV25-1	NA	NA	TRBJ2-2	15	CASSAAVGDTGELFF	TGTGCCAGCAGTGCCGCGGTTGGGGACACCGGGGAGCTGTTTTTT
TRBV18	NA	NA	TRBJ1-1	14	CASSPFGADTEAFF	TGTGCCAGCTCACCTTTCGGGGCGGACACTGAAGCTTTCTTT
TRBV7-2	NA	NA	TRBJ1-1	13	CASSLSMWAEAFF	TGTGCCAGCAGCTTATCTATGTGGGCTGAAGCTTTCTTT
TRBV7-8	few	NA	TRBJ1-1	19	CASSLDVMGGPEGNTEAFF	TGTGCCAGCAGCTTAGACGTTATGGGGGGGCCGGAGGGGAACACTGAAGCTTTCTTT
TRBV20-1	NA	NA	TRBJ1-1	10	CSAIGGEAFF	TGCAGTGCTATCGGCGGTGAAGCTTTCTTT
TRBV5-1	NA	NA	TRBJ1-1	15	CASSSIRGTNTEAFF	TGCGCCAGCAGTTCGATCAGGGGTACGAACACTGAAGCTTTCTTT
TRBV5-4	NA	TRBD1	TRBJ2-5	14	CASSPTGGAKTQYF	TGTGCCAGCAGCCCGACAGGGGGCGCAAAGACCCAGTACTTC
TRBV7-9	NA	TRBD1	TRBJ1-4	15	CASSLGAGGMEKLFF	TGTGCCAGCAGCTTAGGGGCAGGGGGTATGGAAAAACTGTTTTTT
TRBV18	NA	NA	TRBJ2-1	13	CASSPDRLEDEFF	TGTGCCAGCTCACCCGATCGGTTAGAGGATGAGTTCTTC
TRBV7-3	NA	TRBD1	TRBJ2-1	15	CASSWDRGSYNEQFF	TGTGCCAGCAGCTGGGACAGGGGGTCCTACAATGAGCAGTTCTTC
TRBV18	NA	TRBD2	TRBJ2-2	18	CASSPPRGASGITGELFF	TGTGCCAGCTCACCCCCCCGAGGGGCTAGCGGGATCACCGGGGAGCTGTTTTTT
TRBV7-3	NA	TRBD2	TRBJ2-4	18	CASSLEFRWASGVNIQYF	TGTGCCAGCAGCTTAGAATTTAGATGGGCTAGCGGGGTAAACATTCAGTACTTC
TRBV15	NA	NA	TRBJ2-1	15	CATSRDPRRNDEQFF	TGTGCCACCAGCAGAGATCCCAGAAGGAACGATGAGCAGTTCTTC
TRBV7-9	NA	NA	TRBJ2-2	14	CASSPYANTGELFF	TGTGCCAGCAGCCCTTACGCGAACACCGGGGAGCTGTTTTTT
TRBV11-2	NA	NA	TRBJ2-7	15	CASSLDQGRTREQYF	TGTGCCAGCAGCTTAGATCAGGGCAGGACGAGGGAGCAGTACTTC
TRBV30	NA	NA	TRBJ2-7	13	CAWSKGGGYEQYF	TGTGCCTGGAGTAAAGGGGGGGGCTACGAGCAGTACTTC
TRBV29-1	NA	NA	TRBJ2-2	13	CSVELANTGELFF	TGCAGCGTTGAGTTGGCGAACACCGGGGAGCTGTTTTTT
TRBV4-2	NA	TRBD2	TRBJ2-3	16	CASSQETSGGRDTQYF	TGTGCCAGCAGCCAAGAAACTAGCGGGGGCCGCGATACGCAGTATTTT
TRBV18	NA	TRBD1	TRBJ1-1	16	CASSPPSQGANTEAFF	TGTGCCAGCTCACCACCGAGCCAGGGGGCAAACACTGAAGCTTTCTTT
TRBV7-3	NA	NA	TRBJ2-1	14	CASSALGAYNEQFF	TGTGCCAGCTCTGCCCTAGGCGCCTACAATGAGCAGTTCTTC
TRBV7-3	NA	NA	TRBJ2-7	13	CASSTGSAGEQYF	TGTGCCAGCAGCACTGGCTCGGCGGGGGAGCAGTACTTC
TRBV5-4	NA	NA	TRBJ2-5	15	CASSLPGGTQETQYF	TGTGCCAGCAGCTTGCCAGGGGGGACACAGGAGACCCAGTACTTC
TRBV27	NA	NA	TRBJ1-2	13	CASSLFQGNGYTF	TGTGCCAGCAGTTTATTCCAGGGAAATGGCTACACCTTC
TRBV11-2	NA	NA	TRBJ2-7	16	CASSFSGPPSSYEQYF	TGTGCCAGCAGCTTTTCAGGACCGCCGAGCTCCTACGAGCAGTACTTC
TRBV7-2	NA	TRBD2	TRBJ2-7	16	CASSSSPSGRLYEQYF	TGTGCCAGCAGCTCCTCCCCTAGCGGGAGGCTATACGAGCAGTACTTC
TRBV20-1	NA	NA	TRBJ2-5	11	CSARLQETQYF	TGCAGTGCCCGACTCCAAGAGACCCAGTACTTC
TRBV7-9	NA	NA	TRBJ1-1	13	CASSFSQGDEAFF	TGTGCCAGCAGCTTTTCCCAGGGCGATGAAGCTTTCTTT
TRBV7-2	NA	NA	TRBJ1-4	16	CASSLAGARTNEKLFF	TGTGCCAGCAGCTTAGCGGGGGCGCGGACTAATGAAAAACTGTTTTTT
TRBV28	NA	NA	TRBJ2-3	16	CASSAGEGAFGDTQYF	TGTGCCAGCAGTGCCGGGGAGGGGGCGTTTGGGGATACGCAGTATTTT
TRBV4-2	NA	NA	TRBJ1-1	16	CASSPNPTGYSTEAFF	TGTGCCAGCAGCCCCAACCCGACAGGATACAGCACTGAAGCTTTCTTT
TRBV19	few	NA	TRBJ1-5	14	CASSIRRGGQPQHF	TGTGCCAGTAGTATTCGAAGGGGCGGTCAGCCCCAGCATTTT
TRBV6-6	NA	NA	TRBJ1-2	12	CASTAANYGYTF	TGTGCCAGCACCGCAGCCAACTATGGCTACACCTTC
TRBV27	NA	NA	TRBJ1-5	13	CASRTGLEQPQHF	TGTGCCAGCCGGACGGGTCTTGAACAGCCCCAGCATTTT
TRBV9	NA	TRBD1	TRBJ2-7	14	CASSVGQGAYEQYF	TGTGCCAGCAGCGTAGGACAGGGGGCCTACGAGCAGTACTTC
TRBV2	NA	NA	TRBJ1-5	16	CASSEGTGTFNQPQHF	TGTGCCAGCAGTGAAGGCACAGGGACCTTCAATCAGCCCCAGCATTTT
TRBV5-4	NA	TRBD1	TRBJ1-1	13	CASSSGTATEAFF	TGTGCCAGCAGCTCCGGGACAGCGACAGAAGCTTTCTTT
TRBV10-2	NA	TRBD1	TRBJ1-1	14	CASSQQGALTEAFF	TGCGCCAGCAGCCAACAGGGGGCTCTCACTGAAGCTTTCTTT
TRBV28	few	TRBD1	TRBJ2-3	16	CASSRPGTGGARTQYF	TGTGCCAGCAGCCGACCTGGGACAGGGGGCGCGCGTACGCAGTATTTT
TRBV5-1	NA	NA	TRBJ2-3	13	CASNGLRQDTQYF	TGCGCCAGCAACGGACTGCGCCAAGATACGCAGTATTTT
TRBV5-1	NA	NA	TRBJ1-2	16	CASSLAGGPTHYGYTF	TGCGCCAGCAGCTTGGCCGGGGGGCCGACACACTATGGCTACACCTTC
TRBV9	NA	NA	TRBJ2-5	15	CASSAAGSGLETQYF	TGTGCCAGCAGCGCCGCAGGTTCGGGGCTAGAGACCCAGTACTTC
TRBV7-2	NA	NA	TRBJ2-4	14	CASSPGLAKNIQYF	TGTGCCAGCAGCCCGGGACTAGCCAAAAACATTCAGTACTTC
TRBV15	NA	NA	TRBJ2-5	14	CATSSSGTSETQYF	TGTGCCACCAGCAGTTCGGGGACTTCGGAGACCCAGTACTTC
TRBV28	NA	TRBD1	TRBJ2-7	15	CASSQGQGANYEQYF	TGTGCCAGCAGCCAAGGACAGGGGGCTAACTACGAGCAGTACTTC